This is a list of T cell receptor beta chains from one sample in a study of T-cell reconstitution after alpha-beta-depleted transplantation in children. Each CDR3 protein is one row after TCRdb ran MiXCR on the PCR reads. The sample has some 300,000 distinct CDR3 sequences; about a tenth are singletons. The sequencing used PBMCs, collected before TCRalphabeta/CD19-depleted stem cell transplant. The receptors here all came from a boy under two years old with acute myeloid leukemia, due to receive a stem cell transplant. CDR3s include the opening cysteine and the closing phenylalanine or tryptophan. A D gene is named only where the DNA matches it firmly. Clone size appears in some rows only: once, few, many, or a class for an expanded clone.

TRBJ2-7,NA,TRBD1,TRBV12-3/TRBV12-4,CASSLTRDRIYEQYF,TGTGCCAGCAGTTTAACCCGGGACAGGATTTACGAGCAGTACTTC
TRBJ1-2,few,TRBD1,TRBV4-3,CASSQRQGRLGYTF,TGCGCCAGCAGCCAGAGACAGGGTCGGCTCGGCTACACCTTC
TRBJ2-7,many,NA,TRBV12-3/TRBV12-4,CASSFFLGDEQYF,TGTGCCAGCAGTTTTTTCCTAGGGGACGAGCAGTACTTC
TRBJ1-1,NA,NA,TRBV12-5,CASGLATGFGRMNTEAFF,TGTGCTAGTGGTTTAGCCACGGGGTTTGGGAGGATGAACACTGAAGCTTTCTTT
TRBJ2-3,many,TRBD1,TRBV20-1,CSARPDRGFLPDTQYF,TGCAGTGCTAGACCGGACAGGGGGTTTTTGCCAGATACGCAGTATTTT
TRBJ2-7,many,TRBD1,TRBV10-3,CAISDPGTEPKEQYF,TGTGCCATCAGTGATCCCGGGACAGAGCCTAAAGAGCAGTACTTC
TRBJ2-3,NA,NA,TRBV4-2,CASSQVFSARTDTQYF,TGTGCCAGCAGCCAAGTCTTTAGCGCCCGCACAGATACGCAGTATTTT
TRBJ2-1,many,NA,TRBV7-9,CASSLVSLNLGDNEQFF,TGTGCCAGCAGCTTAGTGTCCCTGAACCTAGGTGACAATGAGCAGTTCTTC
TRBJ2-2,many,NA,TRBV28,CASWGTSTGELFF,TGTGCCAGCTGGGGGACCAGTACCGGGGAGCTGTTTTTT
TRBJ2-1,NA,NA,TRBV13,CASSLDPGTNYNERFF,TGTGCCAGCAGCTTAGATCCAGGGACAAATTACAATGAGCGGTTCTTC
TRBJ2-7,NA,NA,TRBV5-1,CASTHDGYEQYF,TGCGCCAGCACCCATGACGGCTACGAGCAGTACTTC
TRBJ2-6,many,NA,TRBV28,CASSLRGTGGANVLTF,TGTGCCAGCAGTTTAAGGGGCACCGGGGGGGCCAACGTCCTGACTTTC
TRBJ1-5,many,TRBD1,TRBV4-2,CASSQEDRGGQPQHF,TGTGCCAGCAGCCAAGAGGACAGGGGAGGTCAGCCCCAGCATTTT
TRBJ2-5,many,NA,TRBV5-1,CASSLDATQYF,TGCGCCAGCAGCTTGGACGCCACCCAGTACTTC
TRBJ2-7,many,NA,TRBV5-1,CASSPQVAGSYEQYF,TGCGCCAGCAGCCCACAGGTGGCAGGGTCTTACGAGCAGTACTTC
TRBJ1-4,many,NA,TRBV5-1,CASSFGDWRRNEKLFF,TGCGCCAGCAGCTTTGGGGACTGGAGGAGGAATGAAAAACTGTTTTTT
TRBJ1-1,many,TRBD1,TRBV5-1,CASSLGQGETEAFF,TGCGCCAGCAGCTTAGGACAGGGAGAAACTGAAGCTTTCTTT
TRBJ2-3,NA,NA,TRBV5-1,CASSPMEGGRRSTDTQYF,TGCGCCAGCAGCCCTATGGAGGGGGGCAGGAGGAGCACAGATACGCAGTATTTT
TRBJ2-3,once,TRBD1,TRBV30,CAWSEGQGPTDTQYF,TGTGCCTGGAGTGAAGGACAGGGACCCACAGATACGCAGTATTTT
TRBJ2-4,many,TRBD1,TRBV29-1,CSVGPGQGNIQYF,TGCAGCGTCGGACCCGGACAGGGGAACATTCAGTACTTC
TRBJ2-4,NA,NA,TRBV30,CAWSAPSLAKNIQYF,TGTGCCTGGAGTGCCCCCTCCTTAGCCAAAAACATTCAGTACTTC
TRBJ2-5,many,NA,TRBV18,CASSSGPRETQYF,TGTGCCAGCTCATCAGGACCCAGAGAGACCCAGTACTTC
TRBJ2-3,many,NA,TRBV6-5,CASSLRQSTDTQYF,TGTGCCAGCAGTTTAAGGCAGAGCACAGATACGCAGTATTTT
TRBJ2-2,many,NA,TRBV6-5,CASSYSKGGGANTGELFF,TGTGCCAGCAGTTACTCGAAAGGAGGGGGGGCGAACACCGGGGAGCTGTTTTTT
TRBJ2-7,NA,TRBD1,TRBV27,CASSFGQGLSYEQYF,TGTGCCAGCAGTTTCGGACAGGGTTTATCCTACGAGCAGTACTTC
TRBJ2-3,many,NA,TRBV30,CAWHRSPSTDTQYF,TGTGCCTGGCACCGATCCCCTAGCACAGATACGCAGTATTTT
TRBJ2-2,many,NA,TRBV3-1,CASRPLASTNTGELFF,TGTGCCAGCAGGCCTCTAGCGTCCACGAACACCGGGGAGCTGTTTTTT
TRBJ2-7,NA,NA,TRBV20-1,CSASIVAGSEQYF,TGCAGTGCTAGTATAGTCGCCGGGAGTGAGCAGTACTTC
TRBJ2-1,NA,NA,TRBV5-1,CASSRMGYNEQLF,TGCGCCAGCAGTAGGATGGGCTACAATGAGCAGCTCTTC
TRBJ1-2,many,TRBD1,TRBV6-5,CASSYFGTGRTGYTF,TGTGCCAGCAGTTACTTCGGGACAGGAAGGACTGGCTACACCTTC
TRBJ2-2,NA,NA,TRBV3-1,CASSHRVGGATTGELFF,TGTGCCAGCAGCCATAGGGTCGGGGGAGCTACCACCGGGGAGCTGTTTTTT
TRBJ2-2,few,NA,TRBV6-5,CASSYLTEIWDTGELFF,TGTGCCAGCAGTTACTTGACAGAAATTTGGGACACCGGGGAGCTGTTTTTT
TRBJ2-7,many,NA,TRBV28,CASSLNHARGGREQYF,TGTGCCAGCAGTTTAAACCACGCCAGAGGGGGGCGCGAGCAGTACTTC
TRBJ2-4,few,TRBD2,TRBV5-1,CASKRAGTSGGANIQYF,TGCGCCAGCAAGAGGGCCGGGACTAGCGGGGGGGCGAACATTCAGTACTTC
TRBJ2-2,many,NA,TRBV7-7,CASSSIETGELFF,TGTGCCAGCAGCTCTATTGAGACCGGGGAGCTGTTTTTT
TRBJ2-3,many,NA,TRBV6-2/TRBV6-3,CASSYPGPDTDTQYF,TGTGCCAGCAGTTACCCCGGACCCGACACAGATACGCAGTATTTT
TRBJ2-3,few,TRBD2,TRBV6-5,CASSRQGLVMADTQYF,TGTGCCAGCAGTCGCCAGGGACTAGTGATGGCAGATACGCAGTATTTT
TRBJ2-2,few,NA,TRBV3-1,CACSQVRGLFSAGELFF,TGTGCCTGCAGCCAAGTCAGGGGACTCTTTTCGGCCGGGGAGCTGTTTTTT
TRBJ2-1,many,NA,TRBV20-1,CSAAYGTSYRNNEQFF,TGCAGTGCTGCCTATGGGACTTCCTATCGGAACAATGAGCAGTTCTTC
TRBJ2-7,few,NA,TRBV12-3/TRBV12-4,CASSLGPRMEQYF,TGTGCCAGCAGTTTAGGGCCCCGGATGGAGCAGTACTTC
TRBJ1-5,many,NA,TRBV10-3,CAISEGGRYQPQHF,TGTGCCATCAGTGAGGGGGGCCGTTATCAGCCCCAGCATTTT
TRBJ1-3,many,NA,TRBV7-2,CASSLELYSGNTIYF,TGTGCCAGCAGCTTAGAACTCTACTCTGGAAACACCATATATTTT
TRBJ2-1,few,TRBD1,TRBV6-1,CASTSTGTGLNEQFF,TGTGCCAGCACCTCAACCGGGACAGGGCTCAATGAGCAGTTCTTC
TRBJ1-3,many,NA,TRBV7-3,CASSIPTGPTGNTIYF,TGTGCCAGCAGCATACCGACTGGGCCGACGGGAAACACCATATATTTT
TRBJ1-1,many,TRBD1,TRBV20-1,CSATPGQGDTEAFF,TGCAGTGCTACCCCGGGACAGGGAGACACTGAAGCTTTCTTT
TRBJ1-2,few,NA,TRBV19,CASKGASAGSVYGYTF,TGTGCCAGTAAGGGAGCCTCGGCAGGGAGCGTTTATGGCTACACCTTC
TRBJ1-2,many,NA,TRBV12-3/TRBV12-4,CASSLQGRKDTF,TGTGCCAGCAGCCTGCAGGGGAGGAAGGACACCTTC
TRBJ2-1,many,NA,TRBV5-5,CASSNQNNEQFF,TGTGCCAGCAGCAATCAGAACAATGAGCAGTTCTTC
TRBJ2-4,many,TRBD1,TRBV12-3/TRBV12-4,CASSFRGTGAKNIQYF,TGTGCCAGCAGTTTCCGAGGGACAGGAGCCAAAAACATTCAGTACTTC
TRBJ2-7,NA,TRBD1,TRBV20-1,CSQDRFYEQYF,TGCAGTCAGGACAGGTTCTACGAGCAGTACTTC
TRBJ2-5,few,TRBD2,TRBV10-3,CAISSTSGNQETQYF,TGTGCCATCAGCTCGACTAGCGGGAACCAAGAGACCCAGTACTTC
TRBJ2-2,many,NA,TRBV24-1,CATAGISTGELFF,TGTGCCACGGCAGGGATATCCACCGGGGAGCTGTTTTTT
TRBJ2-3,NA,NA,TRBV5-1,CASSFGVAPSTDTQYF,TGCGCCAGCAGCTTCGGGGTGGCCCCTAGCACAGATACGCAGTATTTT
TRBJ2-1,many,NA,TRBV7-2,CASTLSGRRDEQFF,TGTGCCAGCACGTTGTCGGGACGCCGCGATGAGCAGTTCTTC
TRBJ2-3,many,TRBD2,TRBV3-1,CASSQGYTSGSADTQYF,TGTGCCAGCAGCCAAGGATACACTAGCGGGAGTGCAGATACGCAGTATTTT
TRBJ1-3,many,NA,TRBV3-1,CASSQDRWGSSGNTIYF,TGTGCCAGCAGCCAAGATCGATGGGGGAGCTCTGGAAACACCATATATTTT
TRBJ2-3,once,TRBD2,TRBV18,CASSRTSGVSDTQYF,TGTGCCAGCTCGCGGACTAGCGGGGTTTCAGATACGCAGTATTTT